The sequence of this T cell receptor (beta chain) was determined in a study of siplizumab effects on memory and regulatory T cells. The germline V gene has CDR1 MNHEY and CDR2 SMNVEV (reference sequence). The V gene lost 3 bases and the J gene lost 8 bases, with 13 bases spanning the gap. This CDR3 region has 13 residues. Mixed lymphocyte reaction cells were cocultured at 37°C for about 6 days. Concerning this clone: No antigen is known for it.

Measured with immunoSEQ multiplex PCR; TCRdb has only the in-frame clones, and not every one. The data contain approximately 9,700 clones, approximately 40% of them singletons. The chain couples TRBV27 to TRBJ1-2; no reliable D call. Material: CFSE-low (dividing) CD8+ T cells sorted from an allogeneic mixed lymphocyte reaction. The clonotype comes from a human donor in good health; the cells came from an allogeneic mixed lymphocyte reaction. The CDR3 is CASSFSGQPGYTF. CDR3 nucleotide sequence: TGTGCCAGCAGTTTCAGCGGGCAGCCAGGCTACACCTTC.